The 9 T cell receptor beta chains listed next were all sequenced from one sample in a study of breast tumors, draining lymph nodes, adjacent tissues. TCRdb passed the multiplex PCR reads through MiXCR, listing each CDR3 protein once. The profile covers some 65,000 distinct CDR3 sequences, with 40% to 55% appearing a single time and about 8.4% taken by the ten largest. Sequencing was carried out using breast tumor tissue. The source of these receptors is a female donor with breast cancer. Some clones in this sample may be carry-over from other donors' samples.

By share, this clonotype counts as large. This chain uses TRBV11-2 with TRBJ1-2; D might be TRBD1 (5 bases). The CDR3 totals 14 residues. The ends were cut back, 6 bases at V and 5 bases at J, with 16 bases in the middle. CDR1 is SGHAT, CDR2 FQNNGV, per germline. CDR3 sequence: CASSSDRDQYGYTF. In DNA, the CDR3 is TGTGCCAGCAGTTCCGACAGAGACCAGTATGGCTACACCTTC.

The chain recombines TRBV5-6 with TRBJ2-5; 8 bases are shared with TRBD2. The CDR3 runs to 17 residues. Germline-derived CDR1 and CDR2 are SGHDT and YYEEEE. V lost 4 bases to trimming and J lost 7 bases; unmatched junction nucleotides: 18. The CDR3 sequence: CASSITKAGEVGGTQYF. In DNA form, the CDR3 reads TGTGCCAGCAGCATTACCAAAGCGGGAGAGGTGGGAGGGACCCAGTACTTC.

The chain has TRBV29-1 and TRBJ1-2; D is unresolved. This CDR3 is built from 12 residues. Trimming shortened V by 8 bases and J by 0 bases, and 10 bases separated the two germline ends. The V gene's germline CDR1 is SQVTM and CDR2 ANQGSEA. The chain's CDR3 is CSLGSANYGYTF. The CDR3 nucleotides read TGCAGCTTGGGGTCAGCTAACTATGGCTACACCTTC.

The sample holds many counts of this clonotype. The CDR3 coding sequence is TGTGCCAGCAGTTTGAGACTAGCGGGCCGATCTTCCTCCTACGAGCAGTACTTC. It specifies CASSLRLAGRSSSYEQYF. V and J are TRBV2 and TRBJ2-7; TRBD2 agrees at 10 bases. Germline trimming cut 5 bases from V and 0 bases from J; bases unmatched to any gene: 13. The CDR3 is 18 residues long. Germline V gives CDR1 SNHLY, CDR2 FYNNEI.

As to this clonotype: This may arise from a read error, as a much more abundant clone is one base away. CDR3 sequence (DNA): TGTGCCAGCAGGACTAATCAGTCCCAGCATTTT. This encodes CASRTNQSQHF. This chain links TRBV6-4 with TRBJ1-5; no clear D gene. Per germline, CDR1 MRHNA and CDR2 SNTAGT. The CDR3 consists of 11 residues.

The rearrangement uses TRBV28 and TRBJ1-2; D is undetermined. The V gene lost 3 bases and the J gene lost 7 bases, with 9 bases spanning the gap. The length of the CDR3 is 12 residues. Germline V gene sequence: CDR1 MDHEN, CDR2 SYDVKM. The CDR3 region is CASSFYSCGYTF. The CDR3 DNA is TGTGCCAGCAGTTTTTATTCCTGTGGCTACACCTTC.

The V and J genes are TRBV24-1 and TRBJ2-3; 8 bases match TRBD2. CDR3 length: 15 residues. V lost 7 bases, J lost 2 bases, and 7 bases stayed unmatched. Germline CDR1 KGHDR, CDR2 SFDVKD. CDR3 DNA sequence: TGTGCCACCAGCACCCAGCGGGAGAACACAGATACGCAGTATTTT. This encodes CATSTQRENTDTQYF.

Note on this clonotype: An end of the junction does not agree with germline; a read error may underlie this. V gene TRBV6-6 combines with J gene TRBJ2-3; 7 bases are a match to TRBD1. CDR1 and CDR2 (germline): MNHNY, SVGAGI (reference sequence). There are 16 residues in the CDR3. The CDR3 DNA reads TGTGCCTGCAGTTACGGGCTAGCAGGGGGTACAGGTACGCAGTATTTT. Translation gives CACSYGLAGGTGTQYF.

The chain is built from TRBV24-1 and TRBJ1-6; a weak D match, TRBD1 (6 bases). Germline V gives CDR1 KGHDR, CDR2 SFDVKD. The CDR3 is 16 amino acids. V was pared by 2 bases and J by 6 bases, with 13 bases between. Here the CDR3 DNA reads TGTGCCACCAGTGATTCGAGGCGGGGGGCTAATTCACCCCTCCACTTT. This encodes CATSDSRRGANSPLHF.